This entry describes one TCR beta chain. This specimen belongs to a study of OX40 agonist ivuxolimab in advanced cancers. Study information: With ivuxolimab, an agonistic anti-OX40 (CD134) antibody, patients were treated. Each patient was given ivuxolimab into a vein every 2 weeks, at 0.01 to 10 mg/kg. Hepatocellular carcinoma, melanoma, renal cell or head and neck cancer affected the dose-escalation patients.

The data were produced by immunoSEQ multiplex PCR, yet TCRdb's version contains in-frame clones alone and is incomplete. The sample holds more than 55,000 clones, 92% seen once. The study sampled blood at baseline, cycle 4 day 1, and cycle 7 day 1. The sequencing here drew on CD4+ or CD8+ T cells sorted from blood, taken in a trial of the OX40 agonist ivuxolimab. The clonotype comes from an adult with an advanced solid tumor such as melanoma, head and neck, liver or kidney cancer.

CDR3 protein: CASSPDYSSYNEQFF. CDR3 DNA: TGTGCCAGCAGCCCAGACTATTCCTCCTACAATGAGCAGTTCTTC. This chain uses TRBV7-2 with TRBJ2-1; TRBD2 is a possible D gene (5 bases). V was clipped by 5 bases and J by 0 bases, with 11 bases between them. The germline V gene encodes CDR1 SGHTA and CDR2 FQGNSA. The CDR3 totals 15 residues.